This note documents a single T cell receptor beta chain sequence. The antigen it binds to is not known. Base qualities were left out, and no much larger clone turns up one base away. Based on the germline V gene (reference sequence), the CDR1 and CDR2 sequences are SEHNR and FQNEAQ. From cysteine to phenylalanine, the CDR3 is 16 amino acids long. Just the 48-base CDR3 DNA is kept, in frame starting at base 1. V loses 3 bases at its end and J loses 9 bases; junction bases beyond the gene matches: 12. Donors were healthy HIV-negative adults with no recently reported acute infections or vaccinations. Only Caucasian adults living in Nashville, Tennessee, USA were represented among the donors. CD4+ T cells were enriched by magnetic negative selection, after which naive cells were positively selected on CD45RA and the negative fraction was taken as the memory subset. After blood collection by leukapheresis, PBMCs were isolated using Ficoll-Histopaque density gradient centrifugation and then cryopreserved in the vapor phase of liquid nitrogen. Analytical flow cytometry was used to check the purity and quantity of every magnetically sorted T cell population. Each sorted fraction had its genomic DNA isolated and then quantified by UV absorbance on a Nanodrop 2000c.

This entry comes from a study of shared clonotypes between healthy human individuals (dated by TCRdb to the early 2020s). Regarding the research as a whole: The cohort comprised two women and a few men aged 18 to 49 years. The study deeply sequenced blood TCR repertoires of about 5 healthy adults to estimate repertoire size and the extent of clonotype sharing between individuals. For each donor, CD4 naive and CD4 memory were each given three plates, CD8 naive was given two plates, and CD8 memory was given one plate. Each donor's leukapheresis produced roughly between about 0.9 and 9.5 billion PBMCs. To increase sequencing depth and limit assay-specific biases, different laboratories used diverse techniques to prepare libraries and sequence TCR repertoires. What the authors observed across the whole study: Sharing across several donors was observed for around 5% of naive CD4, over 3% of naive CD8, 2% to 2.5% of memory CD4, and around 0.44% of memory CD8 clonotypes. Higher generation probabilities were observed for clonotypes shared by all four sorted-subset donors than for non-shared clonotypes. Pairwise subsampling indicated that sequencing depth was expected to affect the degree of clonotype sharing among donors. Estimated clonotype richness was generally larger for naive than for memory subsets. Because the study included a small number of donors, the genetic and exposure-history diversity represented was limited. Rarefaction of sorted-subset datasets indicated incomplete sequencing despite the large sequencing depth. Sampling was restricted to blood, and TCR repertoires in tissue are likely to differ from TCR repertoires in blood.

TCR CDR3 regions were amplified from genomic DNA by multiplex PCR using the deep immunoSEQ assay. Genomic DNA extracted from each cell subset was distributed evenly over all wells of several immunoSEQ 96-well plates, and each plate served as one replicate. Each replicate PCR for sorted subsets received around 210 ng genomic DNA, equal to roughly 30,000 T cell genomes. Purified libraries were quantified with a Qubit 3.0 fluorometer, sized on a Bioanalyzer 2100, and re-quantified with the KAPA Library Quantification kit. Each immunoSEQ 96-well plate was sequenced on its own single-read 150-cycle Illumina NextSeq 550 flow cell. Processing in the source paper ran as follows. The immunoSEQ output contained only junctional sequences without quality scores, so filtering could not match that applied to full-length reads. Sequences were annotated with PyIR, a Python wrapper for IgBLAST v1.9, using IMGT germline references to assign V/J genes and CDR3. Reads were removed for weak V/J assignments (E-value above 1e-6), missing CDR3, stop codons, out-of-frame junctions, or ambiguous translated residues. V3J clonotypes were defined as sequences sharing an identical inferred V gene, J gene, and CDR3 amino acid sequence. To compute the percentage overlap between repertoires, the number of shared unique clonotypes was divided by the size of the smaller repertoire. Three approaches were used to assess repertoire richness: RTK rarefaction, the Chao1 estimator, and Recon v2.1 estimates of unobserved clonotypes. Generation probabilities were computed with OLGA for all TCRbeta clonotypes obtained by the gDNA method from several donors. TCRdb provides this immuneACCESS table in a form limited to in-frame rearrangements. Some clones are lacking; in checked studies, under half of them reflect an unresolved V gene, and why the rest are absent is not known. V, J and clone size are those of that table, while D and trimming were read from the DNA. The sample has a few hundred thousand clones on record, about 69% of them singletons. Roughly 11% of the sample rests with the top ten.

The clonotype was recovered from a man in his thirties or forties in good health. The receptor chain draws on TRBV7-9 and TRBJ2-1, with 9 bases matching TRBD1. The sample was memory CD4+ T cells sorted from blood. In light of the paper, this sample's cell subset or site label describes: CD45RA-negative fraction. For the CDR3, the sequence is CASSFSPGQGGGEQFF. DNA sequence: TGTGCCAGCAGCTTTTCGCCGGGACAGGGCGGGGGTGAGCAGTTCTTC. With the rest looked up from the reference TRBV7-9 and TRBJ2-1 genes rather than sequenced, the full variable domain is DTGVSQNPRHKITKRGQNVTFRCDPISEHNRLYWYRQTLGQGPEFLTYFQNEAQLEKSRLLSDRFSAERPKGSFSTLEIQRTEQGDSAMYLCASSFSPGQGGGEQFFGPGTRLTVL.